Presented here are 13 T cell receptor beta chains from one specimen sequenced in a study of vaccination and CD4 T cells after COVID-19. The treatment was: approximately 10-day PBMC culture with coronavirus spike peptide pools or control peptides (ViraFEST assay). From the unexposed donor, CD4+ T cells were collected ahead of the COVID-19 pandemic (2011-2018). Their antigens remain unidentified. With the Oncomine TCR Beta short-read assay, DNA from cultured CD4+ T cells was sequenced. MiXCR, applied by TCRdb to the PCR reads, yields one record per CDR3 protein. Among around 6,800 distinct CDR3 sequences listed, about 38% were seen once. The sample comprised CD4+ T cells from blood, cultured in vitro. The receptors derive from a human donor in good health.

This rearrangement joins TRBV4-1 to TRBJ1-2, with 7 bases that match TRBD1. CDR1 and CDR2 from the germline V gene are MGHRA and YSYEKL. The CDR3 runs 20 residues. Trimming cost V 0 bases and J 5 bases; bases outside gene matches: 21. The CDR3 here is CASSQEVDRANMRRIYGYTF. CDR3 bases: TGCGCCAGCAGCCAAGAAGTAGACAGGGCGAATATGAGACGGATATATGGCTACACCTTC.

This clonotype was found a few times. The chain links TRBV6-1 to TRBJ2-7, with D perhaps assigned TRBD1 or TRBD2 (5 bases each). Trimming cost V 3 bases and J 2 bases, with 11 bases left between them. Germline CDR1 MNHNS, CDR2 SASEGT. The CDR3 loop spans 14 amino acids. The DNA for the CDR3 is TGTGCCAGCAGTGAGCACCGGGACGCCTACGAGCAGTACTTC. It encodes CASSEHRDAYEQYF.

The rearrangement uses TRBV2 and TRBJ2-7; TRBD2 might be the D (5 bases). V lost 9 bases and J 2 bases, leaving 11 bases between the germline ends. Germline CDR1 is SNHLY and CDR2 is FYNNEI. The CDR3 runs 12 residues. The CDR3, as DNA: TGTGCCAGTTCTAGCACCGCCTACGAGCAGTACTTC. Its protein product is CASSSTAYEQYF.

This chain joins TRBV29-1 and TRBJ2-3; the D gene is possibly TRBD2 (6 bases). CDR1 is SQVTM and CDR2 is ANQGSEA in the germline V gene. The CDR3 loop spans 15 amino acids. V shed 4 bases and J shed 1 base, with 15 bases lying between them. Here the CDR3 reads CSVVLAEMGTDTQYF. CDR3 nucleotides: TGCAGCGTTGTATTAGCGGAAATGGGCACAGATACGCAGTATTTT.

The chain employs TRBV4-2 and TRBJ1-2; D might be TRBD1 (5 bases). The CDR3 length is 15 residues. Germline V CDR1 and CDR2: LGHNA, YNFKEQ. Trimming pared 1 base from V and 4 bases from J, leaving 13 bases between. The CDR3 nucleotides are TGTGCCAGCAGCCAAGTCGACAGCAGCGGCTATGGCTACACCTTC. It codes for CASSQVDSSGYGYTF.

This clonotype is termed medium-sized. V usage is TRBV20-1 and J usage is TRBJ2-5, with 9 bases fitting TRBD2. The V and J ends lost 2 bases and 5 bases, in that order; junction bases with no gene match: 6. CDR3 length: 14 amino acids. Germline-derived CDR1 and CDR2 are DFQATT and SNEGSKA (reference sequence). The CDR3 loop reads CSARQAGGKETQYF. CDR3 in DNA: TGCAGTGCTAGACAAGCGGGGGGTAAGGAGACCCAGTACTTC.

V usage is TRBV6-1 and J usage is TRBJ1-1, with D unresolved. Germline CDR1 MNHNS, CDR2 SASEGT. The CDR3 totals 12 residues. The ends were cut back, 5 bases at V and 4 bases at J, with 8 bases in the middle. Here the CDR3 reads CASSSPGTEAFF. The CDR3 DNA reads as TGTGCCAGCAGTAGCCCTGGCACTGAAGCTTTCTTT.

V gene TRBV6-1 combines with J gene TRBJ2-1; the match to TRBD2 covers 13 bases. The CDR3 sequence is 15 residues long. V dropped 6 bases and J dropped 7; count of bases not matched to a gene: 6. Germline values: CDR1 MNHNS, CDR2 SASEGT. CDR3: CASSTLAGGRNEQFF. The CDR3 DNA reads as TGTGCCAGCAGCACACTAGCGGGGGGGCGGAATGAGCAGTTCTTC.

This clonotype was seen a few times. The chain carries TRBV6-1 and TRBJ1-2, with 9 nucleotides matching TRBD1. CDR1 and CDR2 from the germline V gene are MNHNS and SASEGT. After removal of 7 bases from V and 6 bases from J, the junction contained 9 bases not matched to a gene. The CDR3 extends over 14 amino acids. The chain's CDR3 is CASKDTGQGDGYTF. CDR3 bases: TGTGCCAGCAAGGACACGGGACAGGGCGATGGCTACACCTTC.

The CDR3 DNA reads as TGTGCCAGCAGTTACGCAGGGTATGGCTACACCTTC. Translation gives CASSYAGYGYTF. The rearrangement uses TRBV6-5 and TRBJ1-2; a possible D gene is TRBD1 (5 bases). V gave up 2 bases and J gave up 5 bases, with 6 bases separating them. This CDR3 is built from 12 residues. Per germline, CDR1 MNHEY and CDR2 SVGAGI.

This chain connects TRBV5-1 to TRBJ1-6, with D tentatively TRBD1 (5 bases). CDR3 length equals 15 residues. The germline V gene has CDR1 SGHRS and CDR2 YFSETQ. The ends were cut back, 0 bases at V and 4 bases at J, with 8 bases in the middle. CDR3 loop: CASSLDRSYNSPLHF. The DNA for the CDR3 is TGCGCCAGCAGCTTGGACAGGTCGTATAATTCACCCCTCCACTTT.

CDR3 amino acids: CASRRDHSYEQYF. The CDR3 bases are TGTGCCAGCAGGCGGGACCACTCCTACGAGCAGTACTTC. The chain recombines TRBV2 with TRBJ2-7, with D tentatively TRBD2 (6 bases). The CDR3 sequence is 13 residues long. Germline CDR1 is SNHLY and CDR2 is FYNNEI. Trimming shortened V by 6 bases and J by 0 bases, and 9 bases separated the two germline ends.

This chain joins TRBV6-1 and TRBJ1-1, with TRBD1 identical over 7 bases. CDR1 and CDR2 from the germline V gene are MNHNS and SASEGT. This CDR3 spans 13 amino acids. With 7 bases clipped from V and 3 bases from J, the junction kept 5 bases outside the gene matches. CDR3 coding DNA: TGTGCCAGCAACGGACAGGAGGACACTGAAGCTTTCTTT. Amino acid sequence: CASNGQEDTEAFF.